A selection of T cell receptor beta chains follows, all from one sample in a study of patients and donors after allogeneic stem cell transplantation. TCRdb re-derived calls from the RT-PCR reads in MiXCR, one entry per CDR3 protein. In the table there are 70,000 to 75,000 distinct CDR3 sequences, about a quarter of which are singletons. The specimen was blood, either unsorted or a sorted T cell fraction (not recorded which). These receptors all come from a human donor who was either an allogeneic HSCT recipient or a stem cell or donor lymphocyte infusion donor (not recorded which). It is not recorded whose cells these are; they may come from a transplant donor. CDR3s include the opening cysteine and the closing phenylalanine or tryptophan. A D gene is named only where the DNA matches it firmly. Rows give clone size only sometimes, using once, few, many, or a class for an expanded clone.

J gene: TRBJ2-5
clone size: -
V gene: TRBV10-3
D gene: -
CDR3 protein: CAISETSSQETQYF
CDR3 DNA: TGTGCCATCAGTGAGACTAGTTCCCAAGAGACCCAGTACTTC

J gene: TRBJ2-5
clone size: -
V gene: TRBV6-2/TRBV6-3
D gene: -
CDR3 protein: CASIKTGFQETQYF
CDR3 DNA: TGTGCCAGCATCAAAACAGGGTTCCAAGAGACCCAGTACTTC

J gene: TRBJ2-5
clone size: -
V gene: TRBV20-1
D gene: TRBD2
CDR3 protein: CSASPSGGFGETQYF
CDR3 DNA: TGCAGTGCTAGTCCTAGCGGGGGGTTCGGAGAGACCCAGTACTTC

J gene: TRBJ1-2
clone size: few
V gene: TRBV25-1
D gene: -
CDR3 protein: CASSEFAEGYYGYTF
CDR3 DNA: TGTGCCAGCAGTGAATTCGCAGAGGGATACTATGGCTACACCTTC

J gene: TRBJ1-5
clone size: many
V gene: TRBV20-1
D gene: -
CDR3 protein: CSARDQMAPNQPQHF
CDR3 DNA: TGCAGTGCTAGAGATCAAATGGCCCCGAATCAGCCCCAGCATTTT

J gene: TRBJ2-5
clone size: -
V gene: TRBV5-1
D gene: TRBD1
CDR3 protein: CASSLRTGKYETQYF
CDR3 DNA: TGCGCCAGCAGCTTGAGGACAGGGAAATATGAGACCCAGTACTTC

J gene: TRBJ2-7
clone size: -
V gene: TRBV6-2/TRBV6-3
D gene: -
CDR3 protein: CASSYPGEYEQYF
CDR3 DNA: TGTGCCAGCAGTTACCCGGGGGAGTACGAGCAGTACTTC

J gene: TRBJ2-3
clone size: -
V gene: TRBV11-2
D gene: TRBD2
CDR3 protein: CASSRPAGGRTDTQYF
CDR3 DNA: TGTGCCAGCAGCCGCCCGGCGGGGGGCCGGACAGATACGCAGTATTTT

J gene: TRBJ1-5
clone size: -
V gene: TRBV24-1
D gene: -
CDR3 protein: CATSDRGGRNQPQHF
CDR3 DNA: TGTGCCACCAGTGATCGGGGTGGACGCAATCAGCCCCAGCATTTT

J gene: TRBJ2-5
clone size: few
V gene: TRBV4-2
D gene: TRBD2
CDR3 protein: CASSQDLQGGETQYF
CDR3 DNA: TGTGCCAGCAGCCAAGATCTCCAGGGAGGGGAGACCCAGTACTTC

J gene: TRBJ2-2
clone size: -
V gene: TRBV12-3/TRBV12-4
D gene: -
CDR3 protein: CASFLGAGELFF
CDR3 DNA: TGTGCCAGCTTCCTGGGGGCGGGGGAGCTGTTTTTT

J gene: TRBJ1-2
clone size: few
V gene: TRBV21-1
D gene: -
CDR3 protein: CASSPTPGADANYGYTF
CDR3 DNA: TGTGCCAGCAGCCCCACCCCGGGAGCCGATGCTAACTATGGCTACACCTTC

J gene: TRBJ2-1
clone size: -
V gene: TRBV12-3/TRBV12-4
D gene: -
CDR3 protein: CASTLGGAYNEQFF
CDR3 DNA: TGTGCCAGCACCCTAGGGGGGGCCTACAATGAGCAGTTCTTC

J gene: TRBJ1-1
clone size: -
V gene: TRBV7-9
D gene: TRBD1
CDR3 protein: CASSTGQGAVRTEAFF
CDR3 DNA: TGTGCCAGCAGCACCGGACAGGGGGCGGTTAGGACTGAAGCTTTCTTT

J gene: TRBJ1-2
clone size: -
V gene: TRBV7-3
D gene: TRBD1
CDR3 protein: CASSQDRRNYGYTF
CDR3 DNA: TGTGCCAGCAGTCAGGACAGGCGGAACTATGGCTACACCTTC

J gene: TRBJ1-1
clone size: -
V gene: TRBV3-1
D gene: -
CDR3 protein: CASSQERIRRFAEAFF
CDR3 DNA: TGTGCCAGCAGCCAAGAGAGGATCAGAAGGTTCGCTGAAGCTTTCTTT

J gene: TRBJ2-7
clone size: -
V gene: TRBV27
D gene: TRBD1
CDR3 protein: CASSLGTGPYEQYF
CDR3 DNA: TGTGCCAGCAGTCTAGGGACAGGGCCCTACGAGCAGTACTTC

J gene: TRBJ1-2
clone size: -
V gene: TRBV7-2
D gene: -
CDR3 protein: CASSLQQVNYGYTF
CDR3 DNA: TGTGCCAGCAGCTTACAGCAGGTTAACTATGGCTACACCTTC

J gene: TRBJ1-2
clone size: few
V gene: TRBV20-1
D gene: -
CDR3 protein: CSARGKQGFYGYTF
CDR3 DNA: TGCAGTGCTAGAGGAAAACAGGGTTTCTATGGCTACACCTTC

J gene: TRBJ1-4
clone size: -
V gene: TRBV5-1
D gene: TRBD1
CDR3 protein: CASSSGQNEKLFF
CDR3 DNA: TGCGCCAGCAGCTCGGGACAGAATGAAAAACTGTTTTTT

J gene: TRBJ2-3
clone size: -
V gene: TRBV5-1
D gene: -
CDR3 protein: CASTDYRSADTQYF
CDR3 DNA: TGCGCCAGCACAGACTACCGGAGCGCAGATACGCAGTATTTT

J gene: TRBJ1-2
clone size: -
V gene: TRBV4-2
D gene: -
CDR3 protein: CASSQGTAYGYTF
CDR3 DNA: TGTGCCAGCAGCCAAGGGACAGCCTATGGCTACACCTTC

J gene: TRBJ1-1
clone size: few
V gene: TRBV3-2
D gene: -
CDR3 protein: CASSQDFRNTEAFF
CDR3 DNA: TGTGCCAGCAGCCAAGATTTTAGGAACACTGAAGCTTTCTTT

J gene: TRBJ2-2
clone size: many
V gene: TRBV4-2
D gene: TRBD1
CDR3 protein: CASSLERQGATNTGELFF
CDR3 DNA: TGTGCCAGCAGCCTCGAGCGACAGGGCGCTACTAACACCGGGGAGCTGTTTTTT

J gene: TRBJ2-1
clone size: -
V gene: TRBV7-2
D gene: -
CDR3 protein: CASSFWGSDEQFF
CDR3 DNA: TGTGCCAGCAGCTTTTGGGGGAGCGATGAGCAGTTCTTC

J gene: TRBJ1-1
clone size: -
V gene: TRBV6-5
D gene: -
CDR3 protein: CASSYSQGAMNTEAFF
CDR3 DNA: TGTGCCAGCAGTTACTCTCAGGGTGCGATGAACACTGAAGCTTTCTTT

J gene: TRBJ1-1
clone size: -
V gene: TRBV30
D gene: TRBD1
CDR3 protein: CAWSSGQGAAEAFF
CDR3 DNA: TGTGCCTGGTCCTCTGGGCAGGGGGCGGCTGAAGCTTTCTTT

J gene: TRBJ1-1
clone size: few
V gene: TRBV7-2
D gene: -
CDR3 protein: CASGIQAYTEAFF
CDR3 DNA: TGTGCCAGCGGTATCCAGGCGTACACTGAAGCTTTCTTT

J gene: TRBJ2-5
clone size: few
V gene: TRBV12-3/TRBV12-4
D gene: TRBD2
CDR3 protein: CASSLGGGGKETQYF
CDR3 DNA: TGTGCCAGCAGTTTAGGGGGCGGGGGTAAAGAGACCCAGTACTTC

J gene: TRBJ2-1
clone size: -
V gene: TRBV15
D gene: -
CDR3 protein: CATSRPSTAGTDQQFF
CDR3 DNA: TGTGCCACCAGCAGACCTTCAACGGCGGGGACAGATCAGCAGTTCTTC

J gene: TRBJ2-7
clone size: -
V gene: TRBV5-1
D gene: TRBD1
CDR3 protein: CASSKGTASYEQYF
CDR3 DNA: TGCGCCAGCAGCAAAGGGACAGCTTCCTACGAGCAGTACTTC

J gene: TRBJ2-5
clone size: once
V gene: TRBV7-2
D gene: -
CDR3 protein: CASSSGQIQAQYF
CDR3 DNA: TGTGCCAGCAGCTCAGGGCAGATACAAGCCCAGTACTTC

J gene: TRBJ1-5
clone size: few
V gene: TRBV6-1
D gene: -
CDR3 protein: CASSEAKEGGQPQHF
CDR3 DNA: TGTGCCAGCAGTGAAGCTAAGGAGGGGGGTCAGCCCCAGCATTTT

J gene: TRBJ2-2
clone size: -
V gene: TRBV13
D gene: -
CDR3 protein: CASSLPGGIGFTGELFF
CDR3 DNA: TGTGCCAGCAGCTTGCCCGGAGGAATTGGGTTCACCGGGGAGCTGTTTTTT

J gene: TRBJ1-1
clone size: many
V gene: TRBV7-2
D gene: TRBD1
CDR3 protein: CASSYSGTANTEAFF
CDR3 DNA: TGTGCCAGCAGCTATTCCGGGACAGCGAACACTGAAGCTTTCTTT

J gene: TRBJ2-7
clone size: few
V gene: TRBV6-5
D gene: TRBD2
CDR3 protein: CASSAGTSGAKQYF
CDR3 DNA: TGTGCCAGCAGTGCCGGGACTAGCGGGGCAAAGCAGTACTTC

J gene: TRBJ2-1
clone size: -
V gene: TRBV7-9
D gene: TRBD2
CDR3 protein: CASSLDAGDEFF
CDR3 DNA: TGTGCCAGCAGCTTAGACGCGGGGGACGAGTTCTTC

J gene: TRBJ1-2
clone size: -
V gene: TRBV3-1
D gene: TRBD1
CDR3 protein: CASSQDGGQGDDGYTF
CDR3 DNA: TGTGCCAGCAGCCAAGATGGGGGACAGGGAGATGATGGCTACACCTTC

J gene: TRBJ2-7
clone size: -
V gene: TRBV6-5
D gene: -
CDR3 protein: CASSLSRGSYEQYF
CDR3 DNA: TGTGCCAGCAGTCTTAGTCGGGGCTCCTACGAGCAGTACTTC

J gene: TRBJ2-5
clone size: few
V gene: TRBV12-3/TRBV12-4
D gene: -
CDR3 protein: CASSLGGVETQYF
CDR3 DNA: TGTGCCAGCAGTTTAGGCGGGGTAGAGACCCAGTACTTC

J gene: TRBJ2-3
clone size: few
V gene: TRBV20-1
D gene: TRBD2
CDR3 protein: CSASPLAGGRADTQYF
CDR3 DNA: TGCAGTGCTAGTCCACTAGCGGGGGGGCGGGCAGATACGCAGTATTTT

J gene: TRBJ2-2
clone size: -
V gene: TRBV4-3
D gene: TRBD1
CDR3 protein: CASSQPTGGLTPNTGELFF
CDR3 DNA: TGCGCCAGCAGCCAACCGACAGGGGGCTTGACCCCGAACACCGGGGAGCTGTTTTTT

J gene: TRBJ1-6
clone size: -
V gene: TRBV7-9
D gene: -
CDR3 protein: CASSLASGGGSPLHF
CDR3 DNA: TGTGCCAGCAGCTTAGCTTCCGGGGGCGGTTCACCCCTCCACTTT

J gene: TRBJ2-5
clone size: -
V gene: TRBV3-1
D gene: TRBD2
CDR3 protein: CASSQLLREGETQYF
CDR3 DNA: TGTGCCAGCAGCCAACTCCTGAGGGAGGGGGAGACCCAGTACTTC

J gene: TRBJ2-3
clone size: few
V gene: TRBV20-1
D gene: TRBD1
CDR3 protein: CSAVPGQGNTDTQYF
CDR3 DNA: TGCAGTGCGGTTCCGGGACAGGGGAACACAGATACGCAGTATTTT

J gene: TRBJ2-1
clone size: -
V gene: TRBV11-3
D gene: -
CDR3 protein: CASSPRRGLTNEQFF
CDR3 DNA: TGTGCCAGCAGCCCTCGGAGGGGCCTTACGAATGAGCAGTTCTTC

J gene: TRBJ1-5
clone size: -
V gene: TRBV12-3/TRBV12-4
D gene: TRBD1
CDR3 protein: CASSGDRLYNQPQHF
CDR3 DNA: TGTGCCAGCAGTGGGGACAGGCTATACAATCAGCCCCAGCATTTT

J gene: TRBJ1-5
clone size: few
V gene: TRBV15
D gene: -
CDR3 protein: CATSRGTQPQHF
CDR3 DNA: TGTGCCACCAGCAGAGGAACTCAGCCCCAGCATTTT

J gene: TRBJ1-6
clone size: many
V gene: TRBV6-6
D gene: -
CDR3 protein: CASTPNVASNSPLHF
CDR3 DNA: TGTGCCAGCACTCCCAACGTGGCATCAAATTCACCCCTCCACTTT

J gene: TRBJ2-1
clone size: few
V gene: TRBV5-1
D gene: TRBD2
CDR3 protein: CASSLYAGGVNEQFF
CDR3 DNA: TGCGCCAGCAGCTTGTACGCCGGGGGGGTTAATGAGCAGTTCTTC

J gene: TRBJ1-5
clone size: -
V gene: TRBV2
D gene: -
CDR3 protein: CASRADSNQPQHF
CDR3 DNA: TGTGCCAGCAGGGCCGACAGTAATCAGCCCCAGCATTTT

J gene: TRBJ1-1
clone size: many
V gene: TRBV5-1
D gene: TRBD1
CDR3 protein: CASSLGTGNMNTEAFF
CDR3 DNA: TGCGCCAGCAGCTTGGGGACAGGGAATATGAACACTGAAGCTTTCTTT

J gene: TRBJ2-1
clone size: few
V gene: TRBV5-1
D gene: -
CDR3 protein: CASSYGTDYNEQFF
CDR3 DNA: TGCGCCAGCAGCTACGGGACTGACTACAATGAGCAGTTCTTC

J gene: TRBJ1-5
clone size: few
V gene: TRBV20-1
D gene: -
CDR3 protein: CSAGRGAGPQHF
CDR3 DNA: TGCAGTGCAGGGAGAGGGGCCGGGCCCCAGCATTTT

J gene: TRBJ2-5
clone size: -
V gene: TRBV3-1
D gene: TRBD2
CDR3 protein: CASTSAGSGETQYF
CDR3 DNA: TGTGCCAGCACTTCAGCGGGAAGCGGAGAGACCCAGTACTTC

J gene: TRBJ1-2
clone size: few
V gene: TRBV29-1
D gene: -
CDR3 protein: CSVEKLAYGYTF
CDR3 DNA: TGCAGCGTTGAAAAATTGGCCTATGGCTACACCTTC

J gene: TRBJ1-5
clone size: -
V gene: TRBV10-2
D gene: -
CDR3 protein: CASSAFERPQHF
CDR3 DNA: TGCGCCAGCAGTGCTTTCGAACGGCCCCAGCATTTT

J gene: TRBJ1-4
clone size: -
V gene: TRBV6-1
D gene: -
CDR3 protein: CAPGRGLIMRTNEKLFF
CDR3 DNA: TGTGCCCCCGGGAGGGGATTGATTATGAGAACTAATGAAAAACTGTTTTTT

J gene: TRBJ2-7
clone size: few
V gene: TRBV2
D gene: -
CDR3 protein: CASSEDGTDEQYF
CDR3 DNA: TGTGCCAGCAGTGAAGACGGTACAGACGAGCAGTACTTC